This TCR beta chain was identified during a study of technical replicates of blood from a few donors. The germline V and J ends were trimmed by 3 bases and 4 bases, with 13 bases remaining between them. The germline CDR1 and CDR2 sequences are SGHVS and FQNEAQ. This CDR3 is 15 amino acids long. Sequencing used immunoSEQ multiplex PCR; TCRdb keeps in-frame clones, though not all of them. The sample records tens of thousands of clones, 95% to 97% being singletons. The V and J genes are TRBV7-8 and TRBJ1-5, with TRBD1 as a possible D gene (6 bases). The receptor comes from a human donor in good health. The sequenced sample consisted of T cells isolated from PBMCs. The CDR3: CASSFQTGLNQPQHF. The CDR3 coding sequence is TGTGCCAGCAGCTTTCAGACAGGCCTAAATCAGCCCCAGCATTTT.